This T cell receptor (beta chain) emerged from a study of cytomegalovirus exposure and HLA in healthy donors. Study context: The approximately 110 validation repertoires, a later analysis reported, used the same platform as the 666 repertoires from the first cohort.

The donors belonged to the approximately 110-subject validation cohort, separate from the approximately 670-subject first cohort. Points from the study as a whole: A few chains linked to CMV were shown in vitro to be specific for CMV antigens. The dataset shows that most TCR sequences were rare, while some public TCRs occurred in many donors.

Libraries were prepared by immunoSEQ multiplex PCR; TCRdb keeps only in-frame clonotypes and omits some of them. The sample yields about 220,000 clones, under 95% seen once. With respect to this clone: Its antigen remains unidentified.

This receptor was obtained from a young woman in good health and CMV-seronegative. The sample taken for sequencing was PBMCs.

The CDR3 DNA reads TGTGCCAGCAGCCCCCCAGGCAGGGCCTTGAACACTGAAGCTTTCTTT. Translation gives CASSPPGRALNTEAFF. This chain links TRBV11-2 with TRBJ1-1; D is perhaps TRBD1 (5 bases). Germline V gene data show CDR1 as SGHAT and CDR2 as FQNNGV. The length of the CDR3 is 16 residues. Trimming removed 5 bases from V and 0 bases from J, with 16 bases in between.